The sequence of this T cell receptor beta chain was determined in a study of T cells in women clearing cervical HPV infection (dated by TCRdb to about 2018). Background on the whole study: Cases were some 26 women with histologically confirmed HPV16-related CIN3 or worse, including a couple of invasive cancers. The controls were some 23 women whose single incident HPV16 infection cleared within 12 months with no development of precancer or cancer. Case blood was taken at the visit when the lesion was first identified, whereas control blood was taken when infection was no longer detected. For cases, a median interval of nearly 150 days, with an interquartile range of 90 to 200 days, was observed between lesion detection and blood sampling. Because only a few women had HLA typing data, the possibility that HLA type acted as a confounder could not be ruled out. This exploratory proof-of-principle case-control study, nested within the Guanacaste HPV Natural History Study in Costa Rica, compared TCR repertoires among women with different cervical HPV16 outcomes. Cases and controls were matched on year of sample collection and on age within five years. A median age of approximately 32 years was observed in cases versus under 40 in controls, and no significant differences in baseline characteristics were found. The parent cohort enrolled 8,500 to 13,000 women aged 18 or older in Guanacaste, Costa Rica, during about 1993 to 1995 and followed them for about 7 years. Five blinded duplicates per group were added as quality controls, giving some 60 samples: 50 or so participants and roughly ten replicates.

What the authors observed across the whole study: Cases had lower TRBV6-7 relative abundance than controls (0.11% versus 0.16%; Bonferroni P = 0.0008). Because the number of T cells in each sample was unknown, differences in richness could reflect differing T-cell content rather than repertoire biology. Whether associations preceded infection or resulted from infection could not be shown with the cross-sectional design, and effector/memory subsets and HPV-specific T cells were not isolated. Significantly higher TCR repertoire richness was observed in CIN3+ cases than in controls across sequencing depths, whereas no difference in evenness was found. By combining richness with V gene abundances, random forest classifiers separated cases from controls with an estimated AUC of about 0.82.

Every participant had a single incident cervical HPV16 infection, and prevalent HPV16 infections were excluded. Cervical HPV DNA was detected with MY09/MY11 PCR, and genotyping was done by dot-blot hybridization. Approximately 16 mL of heparinized blood were centrifuged, and the buffy coat was aliquoted, frozen at -30°C, then stored at -80°C. QIAGEN kits were used to extract genomic DNA from buffy coat specimens. A remark on this clone: What antigen it recognizes has not been identified. The read terminates 3 residues before the CDR3 end, so the remaining end is supplied by the germline J gene.

TCR beta CDR3 regions were amplified by multiplex PCR from an average of roughly 1,200 ng genomic DNA per sample using the immunoSEQ assay. Primer bias was corrected in the assay by using a complete synthetic TCR repertoire to establish an amplification baseline. The amplicons were sequenced using the Illumina platform. From the authors' description of their analysis: Sequences were error-corrected by clustering with frequency ratios and a modified nearest-neighbor algorithm, then analyzed in the immunoSEQ Analyzer with IMGT gene definitions. At each rarefaction depth, TCR richness and evenness were averaged across 20 rarefaction repeats, and any sample with fewer sequences than the depth was left out. Wilcoxon rank sum tests with FDR correction were used to compare relative abundances of V, D and J genes between the groups. An intraclass correlation of roughly 96% for TCR richness and an average of roughly 76% across 65 to 80 gene segments were obtained from the blinded duplicates. TCRdb took over this immuneACCESS table, retaining in-frame rearrangements with V and J assigned. Such tables are incomplete; in checked studies, under half of the missing clones stem from an unresolved V gene, and the remainder is unexplained. That table furnishes V, J and clone size, whereas the DNA furnished D and trimming. The data table for this sample lists some 20,000 clones. The top ten clonotypes cover around 5% of the sample.

The CDR3, cysteine through phenylalanine, is 17 amino acids long. Of the CDR3's DNA, 42 bases were read; they are in frame from base 1. CDR1 and CDR2 were assigned from the germline V gene as SGHRS and YFSETQ. At the junction V is shortened by 1 base and J by 6 bases, with 21 bases in between. Sample: blood buffy coat. The sequence was collected from a woman between 18 and 70 years old with a cervical HPV16 infection that either progressed to CIN3+ or cleared (not recorded which). This chain joins TRBV5-1 to TRBJ2-3, with TRBD2 as a weak D call on 7 bases. CDR3 DNA (partial): TGCGCCAGCAGCTTGTGGGGGGGTGACAGGACCAGGGATACG. It codes for CASSLWGGDRTRDT. The CDR3 as a whole reads CASSLWGGDRTRDTQYF.